The 25 T cell receptor beta chains in this list originate from one sample, sequenced in a study of OX40 agonist ivuxolimab in advanced cancers. Only in-frame clones appear in the TCRdb table, and some are missing; sequencing was by immunoSEQ multiplex PCR. The sample lists about 25,000 clones, more than 75% seen once, with 33% in the top ten. The material was CD4+ or CD8+ T cells sorted from blood, obtained in a trial of the OX40 agonist ivuxolimab. These receptors originate from an adult with an advanced solid tumor such as melanoma, head and neck, liver or kidney cancer.

The gene calls are TRBV2 and TRBJ1-6; no clear D gene. The CDR3 is 13 residues long. The V gene lost 8 bases and the J gene lost 10 bases, with 15 bases spanning the gap. The germline V gene has CDR1 SNHLY and CDR2 FYNNEI. The CDR3 nucleotides read TGTGCCAGCCTTGGGCCCCCTGTGTCACCCCTCCACTTT. As protein: CASLGPPVSPLHF.

The V and J genes are TRBV6-1 and TRBJ1-1, with 7 bases that match TRBD1. This CDR3 comprises 14 residues. Per the germline V gene, CDR1 is MNHNS and CDR2 is SASEGT. Unmatched junction bases numbered 4, after V lost 2 bases and J lost 4 bases. CDR3 coding DNA: TGTGCCAGCAGTGAACCCGCAGGGGGCACTGAAGCTTTCTTT. It specifies CASSEPAGGTEAFF.

As regards this clone: A junction end diverges from the germline sequence, so it may reflect a read error. The chain links TRBV2 to TRBJ2-7; 10 bases agree with TRBD2. Germline-derived CDR1 and CDR2 are SNHLY and FYNNEI. This CDR3 comprises 15 residues. CDR3 in DNA: TGTGCCAGCAGGGAAGGACTAGCGGCGACTTACGAGCAGTACTTC. It is translated as CASREGLAATYEQYF.

This chain uses TRBV11-3 with TRBJ1-1; D remains ambiguous. The V and J ends lost 4 bases and 1 base respectively, with 16 bases between them. The CDR3 extends over 16 amino acids. CDR1 and CDR2 from the germline V gene are SGHNT and YENEEA. CDR3 amino acids: CASSSAAKRTNTEAFF. CDR3 in DNA: TGTGCCAGCAGCTCCGCCGCAAAACGGACGAACACTGAAGCTTTCTTT.

This sequence joins TRBV19 and TRBJ2-7, with a possible D match to TRBD2 (6 bases). V lost 3 bases and J 3 bases, leaving 18 bases between the germline ends. The CDR3 covers 16 residues. CDR1 is LNHDA, CDR2 SQIVND, per germline (reference sequence). The CDR3 DNA sequence: TGTGCCAGTAGTATTGGGACCGGAGGGAAATTCTACGAGCAGTACTTC. Protein product: CASSIGTGGKFYEQYF.

This chain uses TRBV11-2 with TRBJ1-2, with a tentative D call TRBD1 (5 bases). V was shortened by 4 bases and J by 7 bases, with 13 bases between the two germline ends. The germline V gene has CDR1 SGHAT and CDR2 FQNNGV. The CDR3 is 13 amino acids. This CDR3 reads CASSSKQGPGYTF. The CDR3 DNA reads TGTGCCAGCAGCTCGAAGCAGGGTCCTGGCTACACCTTC.

The V call is TRBV28, the J call TRBJ2-7; TRBD1 aligns across 10 bases. Germline CDR1 MDHEN, CDR2 SYDVKM. This CDR3 region has 15 residues. V gave up 5 bases and J gave up 5 bases; unmatched junction bases: 9. CDR3 protein: CASSMTGGNFDEQYF. DNA of the CDR3: TGTGCCAGCAGTATGACAGGGGGCAATTTCGACGAGCAGTACTTC.

This chain connects TRBV9 to TRBJ2-7, with 10 bases identical to TRBD1. The V segment lost 0 bases and the J segment 2 bases; nucleotides outside the gene matches: 5. Germline CDR1 is SGDLS and CDR2 is YYNGEE. The CDR3 is 16 residues long. For the CDR3, the DNA is TGTGCCAGCAGCGTAGCTACGGGGACAGGGGCCTACGAGCAGTACTTC. Translating gives CASSVATGTGAYEQYF.

The chain is built from TRBV2 and TRBJ2-1; 8 bases agree with TRBD2. The V segment lost 1 base and the J segment 5 bases; nucleotides outside the gene matches: 7. The CDR3 runs to 16 residues. CDR1 SNHLY and CDR2 FYNNEI come from the germline V gene. The CDR3 nucleotides read TGTGCCAGCAGTGAAGTACTAGCGGCCCTAAACAATGAGCAGTTCTTC. This translates into CASSEVLAALNNEQFF.

The J gene is TRBJ2-2, the V gene TRBV2, with 9 bases identical to TRBD1. Losses at the gene ends were 8 bases for V and 5 bases for J; bases not matched to a gene: 12. CDR1 is SNHLY, CDR2 FYNNEI, per germline. The CDR3 runs 16 residues. The CDR3 loop is CASLPDRTGVTGELFF. The CDR3 DNA sequence: TGTGCCAGCTTGCCGGACCGGACAGGGGTAACCGGGGAGCTGTTTTTT.

This chain uses TRBV15 with TRBJ2-1, with D perhaps matching TRBD2 (5 bases). Germline CDR1 and CDR2: LNHNV and YYDKDF (reference sequence). V was clipped by 0 bases and J by 2 bases, with 11 bases between them. The CDR3 loop spans 16 amino acids. The chain's CDR3 is CATSRDRGSPYNEQFF. In DNA, the CDR3 is TGTGCCACCAGCAGAGATCGGGGATCCCCCTACAATGAGCAGTTCTTC.

This clone has a single count. This chain connects TRBV29-1 to TRBJ2-1; 8 bases line up with TRBD2. This CDR3 region has 14 residues. The V segment lost 4 bases and the J segment 9 bases; nucleotides outside the gene matches: 11. The germline gives CDR1 SQVTM, CDR2 ANQGSEA. DNA for the CDR3: TGCAGCGTTGGAGCGGGAGAAGGTATTAGTGAGCAGTTCTTC. Protein product: CSVGAGEGISEQFF.

This sequence joins TRBV2 and TRBJ2-7; the D is unclear. CDR1 is SNHLY and CDR2 is FYNNEI in the germline V gene. This CDR3 is built from 11 residues. The germline V and J ends were trimmed by 4 bases and 4 bases, with 5 bases remaining between them. The CDR3 DNA follows: TGTGCCAGCAGTGCGTTGTACGAGCAGTACTTC. This encodes CASSALYEQYF. The complete variable domain, with remaining parts taken from reference TRBV2 and TRBJ2-7, reads EPEVTQTPSHQVTQMGQEVILRCVPISNHLYFYWYRQILGQKVEFLVSFYNNEISEKSEIFDDQFSVERPDGSNFTLKIRSTKLEDSAMYFCASSALYEQYFGPGTRLTVT.

This chain connects TRBV28 to TRBJ1-2; D remains ambiguous. Germline CDR1 and CDR2: MDHEN and SYDVKM. Trimming removed 10 bases at V and 3 bases at J, with 15 bases between. The CDR3 sequence is 13 residues long. CDR3 amino acids: CAISPGEYYGYTF. Written as DNA, the CDR3 is TGTGCCATCTCGCCGGGAGAGTACTATGGCTACACCTTC.

The V and J genes are TRBV6-1 and TRBJ2-7; 9 positions match TRBD1. Germline V gene lookup returns CDR1 MNHNS and CDR2 SASEGT. The CDR3 is 14 residues long. The J segment lost 3 bases and the V segment lost 3 bases, leaving 3 bases of the junction unmatched. The CDR3 sequence is CASSEGQGLYEQYF. In nucleotides, the CDR3 is TGTGCCAGCAGTGAGGGACAGGGTCTCTACGAGCAGTACTTC.

The chain carries TRBV9 and TRBJ2-3; 8 bases align to TRBD2. The trim removed 4 bases at V and 3 bases at J, leaving 10 bases unmatched. Germline CDR1 is SGDLS and CDR2 is YYNGEE. CDR3 length equals 16 residues. The CDR3 reads CASSPYRGGLTDTQYF. DNA of the CDR3: TGTGCCAGCAGCCCATATCGGGGGGGCCTTACAGATACGCAGTATTTT.

The chain employs TRBV5-1 and TRBJ1-1; D unresolved. V was clipped by 0 bases and J by 2 bases, with 5 bases between them. The CDR3 is 13 residues long. In germline, CDR1 is SGHRS, CDR2 YFSETQ. The CDR3 DNA follows: TGCGCCAGCAGCTTGGCTCCCAACACTGAAGCTTTCTTT. Translated, it gives CASSLAPNTEAFF.

The V and J genes are TRBV6-6 and TRBJ2-7; D not certain. Germline CDR1 MNHNY, CDR2 SVGAGI (reference sequence). V gave up 8 bases and J gave up 4 bases, with 12 bases separating them. This CDR3 comprises 12 residues. CDR3 nucleotides: TGTGCCAGCTTAAACACCATATACGAGCAGTACTTC. As protein: CASLNTIYEQYF.

The V gene is TRBV7-2, the J gene TRBJ2-7; D not certain. The CDR3 contains 14 residues. Germline assignment: CDR1 SGHTA and CDR2 FQGNSA. V shed 5 bases and J shed 2 bases, with 13 bases lying between them. CDR3 DNA: TGTGCCAGCAGCCTTCCGACACCCGCCTACGAGCAGTACTTC. Protein product: CASSLPTPAYEQYF.

CDR3 bases: TGTGCCACCAGCAGAACACGAAGGGCGGAAGAGACCCAGTACTTC. Translation gives CATSRTRRAEETQYF. This rearrangement joins TRBV15 to TRBJ2-5; D is uncertain. The V end lost 2 bases, the J end lost 3 bases, and 13 bases lay between the germline ends. The CDR3 is 15 residues long. Germline loops: CDR1 LNHNV, CDR2 YYDKDF (reference sequence).

The chain joins TRBV5-8 to TRBJ1-6, with 7 bases lining up with TRBD1. CDR3 size: 16 residues. The germline V gene has CDR1 SGHTS and CDR2 YDEGEE. Trimming cost V 2 bases and J 0 bases; bases outside gene matches: 2. CDR3 sequence: CASSFGDSSYNSPLHF. The CDR3 DNA follows: TGTGCCAGCAGCTTCGGGGACAGCTCCTATAATTCACCCCTCCACTTT.

This chain's CDR3 is CASSTWTAPSETQYF. The CDR3 DNA is TGTGCCAGCAGCACCTGGACGGCACCGTCGGAGACCCAGTACTTC. V and J are TRBV7-8 and TRBJ2-5; no reliable D call. Trimming left V 5 bases short and J 5 bases short, with 18 bases between. The germline gives CDR1 SGHVS, CDR2 FQNEAQ. The CDR3 has 15 amino acids.

The chain combines TRBV10-2 with TRBJ2-7; 9 nucleotides line up with TRBD1. Germline CDR1 and CDR2: WSHSY and SAAADI. CDR3 length: 13 residues. The J segment lost 7 bases and the V segment lost 4 bases, leaving 5 bases of the junction unmatched. CDR3 bases: TGCGCCAGCAGTGGGACAGGGGTGGGGGAGCAGTACTTC. Translating gives CASSGTGVGEQYF.

The J gene is TRBJ1-1, the V gene TRBV7-9, with unresolved D. V was shortened by 5 bases and J by 0 bases, with 10 bases between the two germline ends. Germline loops: CDR1 SEHNR, CDR2 FQNEAQ (reference sequence). The CDR3 length is 14 residues. Here the CDR3 DNA reads TGTGCCAGCAGCCTAGTGACATTGAACACTGAAGCTTTCTTT. This encodes CASSLVTLNTEAFF.

The chain employs TRBV7-6 and TRBJ2-1; 12 bases are shared with TRBD2. The germline V gene has CDR1 SGHVS and CDR2 FNYEAQ. V lost 4 bases, J lost 9 bases, and 7 bases stayed unmatched. The CDR3 sequence is 15 residues long. The CDR3 region is CASSSRLAGEGEQFF. DNA for the CDR3: TGTGCCAGCAGCTCACGACTAGCGGGAGAGGGTGAGCAGTTCTTC.